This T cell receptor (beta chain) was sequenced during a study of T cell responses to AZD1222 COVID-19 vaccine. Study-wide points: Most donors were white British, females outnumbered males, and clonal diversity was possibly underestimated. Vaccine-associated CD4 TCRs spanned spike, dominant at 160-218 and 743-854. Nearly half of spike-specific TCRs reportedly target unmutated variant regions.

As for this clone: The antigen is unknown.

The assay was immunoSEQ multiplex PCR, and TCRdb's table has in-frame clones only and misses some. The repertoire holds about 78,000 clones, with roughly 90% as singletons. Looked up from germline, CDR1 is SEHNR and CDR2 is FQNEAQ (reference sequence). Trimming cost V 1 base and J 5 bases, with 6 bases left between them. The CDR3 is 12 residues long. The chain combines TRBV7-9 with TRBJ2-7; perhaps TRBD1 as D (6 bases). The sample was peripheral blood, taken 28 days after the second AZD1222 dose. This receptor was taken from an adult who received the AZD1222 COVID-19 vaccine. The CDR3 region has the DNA TGTGCCAGCAGCTTAGGGGGGCACGAGCAGTACTTC. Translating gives CASSLGGHEQYF. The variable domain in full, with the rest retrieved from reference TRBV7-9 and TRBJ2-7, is DTGVSQNPRHKITKRGQNVTFRCDPISEHNRLYWYRQTLGQGPEFLTYFQNEAQLEKSRLLSDRFSAERPKGSFSTLEIQRTEQGDSAMYLCASSLGGHEQYFGPGTRLTVT.